Here is one TCR beta chain with its context. Its matching antigen is unknown. V lost 8 bases, J lost 0 bases, and 7 bases lay in between. CDR1 is SNHLY, CDR2 FYNNEI, per germline. The CDR3 sequence is 13 residues long. Clones were sequenced by immunoSEQ multiplex PCR, and TCRdb holds only the in-frame ones, with some missing. The sample carries tens of thousands of clones, around 91% recorded once. Every single patient, without exception, relapsed after autologous stem cell transplantation, and brentuximab vedotin exposure varied. Progressive disease, partial response or complete response was each patient's best response. The data are from a study of PD-1 blockade in classical Hodgkin lymphoma. Study results and limitations: Newly diagnosed patients reportedly had lower baseline TCR diversity than healthy donors. Prior to therapy, complete responders displayed diversity much like that of newly diagnosed patients.

The sequenced sample was peripheral blood mononuclear cells (PBMCs), obtained at baseline. The rearrangement joins TRBV2 to TRBJ2-2, with unresolved D. This clonotype was obtained from a human donor with classical Hodgkin lymphoma. The CDR3 protein is CASGSSNTGELFF. CDR3 in DNA: TGTGCCAGCGGCAGTTCGAACACCGGGGAGCTGTTTTTT.